This TCR beta chain came from a study of metastatic and nonmetastatic thyroid tumors. V shed 0 bases, J shed 4 bases, and the junction held 3 bases outside the gene matches. Germline lookup yields CDR1 LGHDT and CDR2 YNNKEL (reference sequence). This CDR3 region has 16 residues. This clone has at least ten counts. No treatment of any kind had been given to any patient before thyroid surgery. MiXCR reprocessed the PCR reads for TCRdb. The sample consists of approximately 15,000 clones, under 25% of them appearing once. The chain links TRBV3-1 to TRBJ2-1, with 10 bases identical to TRBD2. The sample was blood. This clonotype was sampled from a female donor with papillary thyroid cancer or a benign thyroid nodule (not recorded which). Some clones in this sample may be carry-over from other donors' samples. CDR3 nucleotides: TGTGCCAGCAGCCAAGATCTAGCGGGAGAGTACAATGAGCAGTTCTTC. Amino acid sequence: CASSQDLAGEYNEQFF.